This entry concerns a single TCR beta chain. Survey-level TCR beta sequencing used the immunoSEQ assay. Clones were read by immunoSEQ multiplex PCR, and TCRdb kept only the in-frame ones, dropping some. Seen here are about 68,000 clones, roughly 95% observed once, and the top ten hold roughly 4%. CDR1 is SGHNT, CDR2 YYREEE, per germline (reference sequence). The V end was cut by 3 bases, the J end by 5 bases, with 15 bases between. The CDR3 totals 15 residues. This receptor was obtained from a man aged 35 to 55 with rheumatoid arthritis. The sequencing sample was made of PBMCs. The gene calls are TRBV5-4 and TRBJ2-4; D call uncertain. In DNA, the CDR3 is TGTGCCAGCAGCTCCAAGGAAGGCCTAGAAAACATTCAGTACTTC. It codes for CASSSKEGLENIQYF.